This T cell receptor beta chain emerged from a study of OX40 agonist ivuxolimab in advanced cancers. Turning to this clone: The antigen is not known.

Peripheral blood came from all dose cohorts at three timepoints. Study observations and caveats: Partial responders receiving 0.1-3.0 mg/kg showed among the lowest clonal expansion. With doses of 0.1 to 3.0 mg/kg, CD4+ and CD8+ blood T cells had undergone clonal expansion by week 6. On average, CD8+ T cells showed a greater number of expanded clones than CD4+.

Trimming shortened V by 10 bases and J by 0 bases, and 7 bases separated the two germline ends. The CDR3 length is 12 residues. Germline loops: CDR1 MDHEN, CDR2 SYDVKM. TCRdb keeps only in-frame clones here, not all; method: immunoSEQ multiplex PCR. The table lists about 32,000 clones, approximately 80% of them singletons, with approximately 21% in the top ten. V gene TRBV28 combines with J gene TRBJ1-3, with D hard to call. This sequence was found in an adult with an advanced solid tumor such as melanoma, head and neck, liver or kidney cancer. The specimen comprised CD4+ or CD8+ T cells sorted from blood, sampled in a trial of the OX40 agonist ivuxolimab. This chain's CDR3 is CATTLSGNTIYF. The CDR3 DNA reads TGTGCCACCACACTCTCTGGAAACACCATATATTTT.